Below, 23 T cell receptor beta chains from the same sample are listed, as sequenced in a study of CD8+ T cells in alopecia areata. Investigators isolated RNA and reverse transcribed it into cDNA to act as the sequencing template. The data were produced by immunoSEQ multiplex PCR, yet TCRdb's version contains in-frame clones alone and is incomplete. The table shows some 180,000 clones, with more than 55% occurring only once. Sequenced sample: CD8+ T cells sorted from blood. Receptor source: a human donor in good health.

A few counts support this clone. The rearrangement joins TRBV30 to TRBJ2-1; weak D call: TRBD2 (7 bases). The CDR3 runs 16 residues. Trimming cost V 5 bases and J 9 bases, with 26 bases left between them. Germline CDR1 GTSNPN, CDR2 SVGIG (reference sequence). The CDR3 protein is CAWGRASGRGAVEQFF. DNA of the CDR3: TGTGCCTGGGGTAGGGCCTCCGGACGGGGGGCGGTTGAGCAGTTCTTC.

A note on this clone: Other nucleotide sequences in the sample specify the same CDR3. The V call is TRBV6-5, the J call TRBJ1-1; tentatively, D is TRBD1 (6 bases). Germline V lookup: CDR1 MNHEY, CDR2 SVGAGI. V was cut by 5 bases and J by 1 base, with 8 bases left in between. The CDR3 contains 13 residues. For the CDR3, the DNA is TGTGCCAGCAGTCCGGGACAGAACACTGAAGCTTTCTTT. Its translation: CASSPGQNTEAFF.

This clone was counted only a few times. The J gene is TRBJ2-1, the V gene TRBV6-6, with D possibly being TRBD2 (7 bases). Germline V gene data show CDR1 as MNHNY and CDR2 as SVGAGI (reference sequence). The CDR3 is 14 amino acids. Trimming took off 2 bases at V and 8 bases at J, with 13 bases between the two ends. CDR3 region: CASSYGGAADEQFF. The CDR3 DNA reads TGTGCCAGCAGTTACGGGGGGGCGGCTGATGAGCAGTTCTTC.

The chain carries TRBV25-1 and TRBJ2-5, with no clear D. The CDR3 is made up of 13 amino acids. V was clipped by 3 bases and J by 1 base, with 6 bases between them. CDR1 is MGHDK, CDR2 SYGVNS, per germline. CDR3 amino acids: CASSETLQETQYF. CDR3 bases: TGTGCCAGCAGTGAGACCCTCCAAGAGACCCAGTACTTC.

This clone was seen only a few times. V and J are TRBV29-1 and TRBJ2-6, with D tentatively TRBD1 or TRBD2 (5 bases each). The CDR3 is 15 residues long. Trimming removed 3 bases at V and 0 bases at J, with 9 bases between. Germline V CDR1 and CDR2: SQVTM, ANQGSEA. The CDR3 sequence: CSVDPGLSGANVLTF. The CDR3 DNA sequence: TGCAGCGTTGACCCGGGGCTCTCTGGGGCCAACGTCCTGACTTTC.

This clone has just a few counts. V usage is TRBV11-1 and J usage is TRBJ1-1; D not certain. Germline V gives CDR1 SGHAT, CDR2 FQDESV (reference sequence). The CDR3 totals 13 residues. V was pared by 4 bases and J by 3 bases, with 9 bases between. This CDR3 is CASSSNGDTEAFF. As DNA, the CDR3 is TGTGCCAGCAGCTCAAATGGGGACACTGAAGCTTTCTTT.

This clone appeared a few times. The chain uses TRBV4-1 and TRBJ2-5, with no clear D. The CDR3 contains 14 residues. CDR1 is MGHRA, CDR2 YSYEKL, per germline. Trimming cost V 4 bases and J 5 bases, with 14 bases left between them. CDR3: CASSPGPIGETQYF. In nucleotides, the CDR3 is TGCGCCAGCAGCCCCGGACCCATCGGGGAGACCCAGTACTTC.

V is TRBV12-5 and J is TRBJ2-2, with D possibly being TRBD1 (5 bases). Trimming took off 5 bases at V and 4 bases at J, with 17 bases between the two ends. CDR3 length: 16 residues. Germline V gene data show CDR1 as LGHNT and CDR2 as FRNRAP. CDR3 sequence (DNA): TGTGCTAGTGGTCTCGACAGTCAGTTTCCCACCGGGGAGCTGTTTTTT. This codes for CASGLDSQFPTGELFF.

This chain links TRBV4-1 with TRBJ1-5; D is unresolved. Germline CDR1 is MGHRA and CDR2 is YSYEKL. The V and J ends lost 0 bases and 0 bases respectively, with 6 bases between them. The CDR3 consists of 15 residues. The CDR3 bases are TGCGCCAGCAGCCAAGAAAGCGGTAGCAATCAGCCCCAGCATTTT. This encodes CASSQESGSNQPQHF.

This clone was counted between two and nine times. The CDR3 loop reads CASVLHRDKNTGELFF. CDR3 nucleotide sequence: TGCGCCAGCGTTTTACACCGGGACAAGAACACCGGGGAGCTGTTTTTT. The J gene is TRBJ2-2, the V gene TRBV23-1, with D possibly TRBD1 on 6 matching bases. TRBV23-1 qualifies as an ORF whose function is uncertain. There are 16 residues in the CDR3. V was trimmed by 8 bases and J by 1 base, leaving 17 bases between them.

The chain links TRBV29-1 to TRBJ2-7; TRBD1 matches 9 bases. CDR1 and CDR2 (germline): SQVTM, ANQGSEA. The CDR3 is 12 residues long. J gave up 6 bases and V 6 bases, and 6 bases lay outside the gene matches. The CDR3 region is CSVTGQGGEQYF. For the CDR3, the DNA is TGCAGCGTAACGGGACAGGGAGGCGAGCAGTACTTC.

This chain joins TRBV7-9 and TRBJ2-7; D perhaps matches TRBD2 (5 bases). Germline V gene sequence: CDR1 SEHNR, CDR2 FQNEAQ (reference sequence). V was shortened by 4 bases and J by 5 bases, with 18 bases between the two germline ends. The CDR3 covers 15 residues. DNA of the CDR3: TGTGCCAGCAGCTCTCCGGGATCCCTTGGCCACGAGCAGTACTTC. Protein: CASSSPGSLGHEQYF.

This rearrangement joins TRBV27 to TRBJ1-6; weak D call: TRBD1 (6 bases). CDR1 and CDR2 from the germline V gene are MNHEY and SMNVEV (reference sequence). The CDR3 covers 15 residues. Trimming cost V 3 bases and J 7 bases, with 13 bases left between them. The CDR3 here is CASSFGAGENSPLHF. In DNA form, the CDR3 reads TGTGCCAGCAGTTTTGGTGCAGGGGAGAATTCACCCCTCCACTTT.

By its share, this clone is medium-sized. This chain connects TRBV6-4 to TRBJ2-3, with 10 positions matching TRBD2. The V segment lost 2 bases and the J segment 2 bases; nucleotides outside the gene matches: 4. The germline gives CDR1 MRHNA, CDR2 SNTAGT. The CDR3 loop spans 16 amino acids. DNA of the CDR3: TGTGCCAGCAGTGACCAGAGCGGGGGGGCCACAGATACGCAGTATTTT. Its translation: CASSDQSGGATDTQYF.

V and J are TRBV30 and TRBJ2-7, with D perhaps being TRBD1 or TRBD2 (5 bases each). The CDR3 covers 13 residues. V was cut by 4 bases and J by 1 base, with 11 bases left in between. Germline V CDR1 and CDR2: GTSNPN, SVGIG (reference sequence). CDR3 bases: TGTGCCTGGACTCGGGACGGGTCCTACGAGCAGTACTTC. Protein: CAWTRDGSYEQYF.

CDR3 in amino acids: CASSVRPANTGELFF. The CDR3 DNA is TGTGCCAGCAGCGTAAGACCAGCGAACACCGGGGAGCTGTTTTTT. The chain is built from TRBV9 and TRBJ2-2; D call uncertain. The CDR3 is 15 residues long. V lost 1 base and J 0 bases, leaving 7 bases between the germline ends. Germline values: CDR1 SGDLS, CDR2 YYNGEE.

The chain joins TRBV29-1 to TRBJ2-7; no clear D. This CDR3 region has 13 residues. The germline V gene has CDR1 SQVTM and CDR2 ANQGSEA. The ends were cut back, 5 bases at V and 2 bases at J, with 13 bases in the middle. CDR3 region: CSVSPAEAYEQYF. In nucleotides, the CDR3 is TGCAGCGTTTCCCCCGCGGAAGCCTACGAGCAGTACTTC.

The table lists this clone with a few counts. The CDR3 loop is CASSESRGQETQYF. The CDR3 bases are TGCGCCAGCAGTGAGTCCCGCGGGCAAGAGACCCAGTACTTC. The chain employs TRBV10-1 and TRBJ2-5; maybe TRBD2 (5 bases). CDR3 size: 14 residues. Deletions cut 0 bases from V and 2 bases from J, with 7 bases between. Germline CDR1 and CDR2: WNHNN and SYGVQD (reference sequence).

This chain joins TRBV9 and TRBJ1-1; D might be TRBD1 (6 bases). With 5 bases removed from V and 7 bases from J, the gap between germline ends came to 12 bases. Germline V gene data show CDR1 as SGDLS and CDR2 as YYNGEE. The CDR3 has 12 residues. CDR3 sequence: CASSPPGHEAFF. CDR3 nucleotide sequence: TGTGCCAGCAGTCCACCGGGACATGAAGCTTTCTTT.

This sequence joins TRBV11-2 and TRBJ1-1, with D unclear. Trimming stripped 5 bases from V and 1 base from J, with 14 bases between. The CDR3 contains 15 residues. Germline V gene data show CDR1 as SGHAT and CDR2 as FQNNGV. The CDR3 DNA is TGTGCCAGCAGCCGCTACTCCCAGGCGAACACTGAAGCTTTCTTT. Amino acid sequence: CASSRYSQANTEAFF.

The J gene is TRBJ2-7, the V gene TRBV5-1; tentative D call: TRBD1 (6 bases). The CDR3 has 15 amino acids. Germline V gene sequence: CDR1 SGHRS, CDR2 YFSETQ. V was shortened by 0 bases and J by 0 bases, with 10 bases between the two germline ends. This chain's CDR3 is CASSLGAGASYEQYF. The CDR3 DNA reads TGCGCCAGCAGCTTGGGGGCAGGGGCCTCCTACGAGCAGTACTTC.

There are a few counts of this clone. The V call is TRBV7-9, the J call TRBJ1-4; 7 positions match TRBD1. CDR1 SEHNR and CDR2 FQNEAQ come from the germline V gene (reference sequence). The CDR3 contains 13 residues. V dropped 5 bases and J dropped 7; count of bases not matched to a gene: 4. In DNA form, the CDR3 reads TGTGCCAGCAGCAGACAGGGCGGTGAAAAACTGTTTTTT. This codes for CASSRQGGEKLFF.

The V and J genes are TRBV27 and TRBJ2-5, with D possibly being TRBD2 (7 bases). CDR3 length: 13 amino acids. Germline values: CDR1 MNHEY, CDR2 SMNVEV (reference sequence). V gave up 3 bases and J gave up 9 bases, with 14 bases separating them. CDR3 protein: CASSLGRGGAQYF. The CDR3 DNA reads TGTGCCAGCAGTTTGGGTAGGGGGGGCGCCCAGTACTTC.